The next 20 T cell receptor beta chains were all read from a single sample in a study of cytomegalovirus exposure and HLA in healthy donors. The PCR ran on 60 Vbeta and 13 Jbeta primers. The table came from immunoSEQ multiplex PCR; TCRdb's copy has only in-frame clones and leaves some out. The sample includes about 78,000 clones, around 70% of them seen just once. The source material was PBMCs. These receptors originate from a woman aged 40 to 50 in good health and CMV-seropositive.

The chain joins TRBV2 to TRBJ1-4; 7 nucleotides match TRBD1. J lost 8 bases, V lost 4 bases, and 10 bases had no gene match. This CDR3 spans 15 amino acids. From germline, CDR1 is SNHLY and CDR2 FYNNEI. The CDR3 bases are TGTGCCAGCAGTGGTCACAGGGGCATTGCGGAAAAACTGTTTTTT. This codes for CASSGHRGIAEKLFF.

CDR3 residues: CASSPRRGPAKTQYF. The CDR3 bases are TGTGCCAGCAGCCCCCGGCGAGGCCCAGCGAAGACCCAGTACTTC. J is TRBJ2-5 and V is TRBV12-1; the table gives TRBD2 as D, unverified against the DNA. TRBV12-1 is marked as a pseudogene. The CDR3 has 15 residues.

Concerning this clone itself: The junction and the germline gene differ at one end; a read error may be behind it. V gene TRBV9 combines with J gene TRBJ1-2; 8 nucleotides align to TRBD1. CDR1 SGDLS and CDR2 YYNGEE come from the germline V gene. The CDR3 spans 16 residues. The CDR3 coding sequence is TGTGCCAGCAGCGTACTTGATCGTGCGACAGGGGCTGGCTACCCCTTC. This translates into CASSVLDRATGAGYPF.

As concerns this clone: Relative to the germline gene, one junction end is altered; a read error may explain this. This chain joins TRBV7-7 and TRBJ2-2; D perhaps matches TRBD2 (5 bases). Per germline, CDR1 SSHAT and CDR2 FNYEAQ (reference sequence). This CDR3 has 15 residues. CDR3 in amino acids: CASSPLEGPAGELFF. As DNA, the CDR3 is TGTGCTAGCAGCCCCCTAGAGGGTCCTGCCGGGGAGCTGTTTTTT. Supplemented by reference TRBV7-7 and TRBJ2-2, the full variable domain reads GAGVSQSPRYKVTKRGQDVTLRCDPISSHATLYWYQQALGQGPEFLTYFNYEAQPDKSGLPSDRFSAERPEGSISTLTIQRTEQRDSAMYRCASSPLEGPAGELFFGEGSRLTVL.

This chain links TRBV28 with TRBJ2-7, with TRBD1 matching over 10 bases. Germline CDR1 reads MDHEN; CDR2 reads SYDVKM. The CDR3 runs 15 residues. Trimming removed 7 bases from V and 5 bases from J; junction bases left unmatched: 11. As DNA, the CDR3 is TGTGCCAGCAAACTCTCCGGGACAGGGGCCCACGAGCAGTACTTC. Translation gives CASKLSGTGAHEQYF.

The rearrangement uses TRBV12-5 and TRBJ2-7, with TRBD1 identical over 8 bases. CDR1 LGHNT and CDR2 FRNRAP come from the germline V gene. The J segment lost 3 bases and the V segment lost 4 bases, leaving 8 bases of the junction unmatched. CDR3 length: 15 amino acids. The CDR3 region is CASGSGTGLGYEQYF. CDR3 DNA: TGTGCTAGTGGTTCCGGGACAGGTCTTGGCTACGAGCAGTACTTC.

In this sample, this clone turned up once. The chain joins TRBV7-9 to TRBJ2-1; D is uncertain. The CDR3 totals 13 residues. Germline CDR1 reads SEHNR; CDR2 reads FQNEAQ (reference sequence). V was cut by 4 bases and J by 8 bases, with 12 bases left in between. CDR3 in amino acids: CASSSPRGDEQFF. Here the CDR3 DNA reads TGTGCCAGCAGCTCCCCTCGAGGCGATGAGCAGTTCTTC. Looking up the rest from reference TRBV7-9 and TRBJ2-1 gives the full variable domain: DTGVSQNPRHKITKRGQNVTFRCDPISEHNRLYWYRQTLGQGPEFLTYFQNEAQLEKSRLLSDRFSAERPKGSFSTLEIQRTEQGDSAMYLCASSSPRGDEQFFGPGTRLTVL.

Concerning this clone: At one of its ends the junction is not consistent with the germline gene, which may arise from a read error. V and J are TRBV4-1 and TRBJ2-2, with 10 bases aligning to TRBD2. The CDR3 totals 17 residues. Germline CDR1 MGHRA, CDR2 YSYEKL. DNA of the CDR3: TGCGCCAGCAGCGAAGACCTCGGGACTAGCGTCACCGGGGAGCTGTTTTTT. Translating gives CASSEDLGTSVTGELFF.

This chain uses TRBV10-3 with TRBJ1-3; possibly TRBD1 for D (6 bases). Trimming pared 5 bases from V and 0 bases from J, leaving 14 bases between. Germline V gene lookup returns CDR1 ENHRY and CDR2 SYGVKD. The CDR3 sequence is 16 residues long. The CDR3 loop is CAISPEPGVSGNTIYF. CDR3 nucleotides: TGTGCCATCAGTCCCGAGCCAGGGGTCTCTGGAAACACCATATATTTT.

In this sample, this clone turned up a few times. V gene TRBV19 combines with J gene TRBJ1-5; D not certain. Germline V gives CDR1 LNHDA, CDR2 SQIVND (reference sequence). The ends were cut back, 5 bases at V and 1 base at J, with 18 bases in the middle. This CDR3 region has 17 residues. The chain's CDR3 is CASSPPGYTGSNQPQHF. CDR3 nucleotides: TGTGCCAGTAGTCCCCCCGGGTACACGGGGAGCAATCAGCCCCAGCATTTT.

The rearrangement uses TRBV9 and TRBJ2-7; 7 bases are a match to TRBD2. From germline, CDR1 is SGDLS and CDR2 YYNGEE. The CDR3 contains 14 residues. The J segment lost 2 bases and the V segment lost 0 bases, leaving 2 bases of the junction unmatched. This CDR3 reads CASSVGGGTYEQYF. CDR3 bases: TGTGCCAGCAGCGTAGGCGGGGGAACCTACGAGCAGTACTTC.

This clone was recorded a few times. No conserved phenylalanine or tryptophan ends this CDR3, so it is likely a read error. Because the CDR3's place on the DNA is in doubt, the DNA is left out and the CDR3 is given as listed by TCRdb. The rearrangement uses TRBV6-5 and TRBJ1-1. Germline CDR1 MNHEY, CDR2 SVGAGI. The length of the CDR3 is 9 amino acids, counting both ends. The CDR3 spells CASSYPGRS.

This chain uses TRBV5-1 with TRBJ2-7; D is perhaps TRBD1 (5 bases). The CDR3 totals 13 residues. V lost 4 bases and J 2 bases, leaving 10 bases between the germline ends. The germline V gene encodes CDR1 SGHRS and CDR2 YFSETQ. The CDR3 spells CASSQDTTYEQYF. For the CDR3, the DNA is TGCGCCAGCAGCCAGGACACAACCTACGAGCAGTACTTC.

This clone occurred many times. This chain connects TRBV6-1 to TRBJ2-3, with 8 bases matching TRBD2. The germline V gene encodes CDR1 MNHNS and CDR2 SASEGT. CDR3 length equals 15 residues. The V gene end was trimmed by 6 bases and the J gene end by 4 bases; junction bases not matched to a gene: 9. This CDR3 reads CASSFVSGGADTQYF. The CDR3 bases are TGTGCCAGCAGCTTCGTGAGCGGGGGTGCAGATACGCAGTATTTT.

The chain combines TRBV28 with TRBJ1-1, with D possibly being TRBD1 (5 bases). Germline CDR1 is MDHEN and CDR2 is SYDVKM. V lost 4 bases and J lost 1, with 7 bases in between. This CDR3 contains 13 residues. The DNA of the CDR3 is TGTGCCAGCAGTTCCGGGGGGAACACTGAAGCTTTCTTT. Translating gives CASSSGGNTEAFF.

The chain carries TRBV29-1 and TRBJ2-2; the match to TRBD1 covers 7 bases. The CDR3 extends over 12 amino acids. The germline gives CDR1 SQVTM, CDR2 ANQGSEA. Unmatched junction bases numbered 7, after V lost 7 bases and J lost 8 bases. The CDR3 bases are TGCAGCGCAAGACAGGGTTTGGGGGAGCTGTTTTTT. Amino acid sequence: CSARQGLGELFF.

This clone was found once. V usage is TRBV6-5 and J usage is TRBJ2-2; maybe TRBD2 (6 bases). V was shortened by 0 bases and J by 6 bases, with 14 bases between the two germline ends. The CDR3 is 16 residues long. Germline-derived CDR1 and CDR2 are MNHEY and SVGAGI. CDR3 nucleotides: TGTGCCAGCAGTTACTCGTTCACTAGCTTAGCCGGGGAGCTGTTTTTT. Translating gives CASSYSFTSLAGELFF.

The chain joins TRBV4-2 to TRBJ2-7, with 8 bases that match TRBD1. Germline lookup yields CDR1 LGHNA and CDR2 YNFKEQ. The CDR3 contains 15 residues. The J segment lost 3 bases and the V segment lost 4 bases, leaving 8 bases of the junction unmatched. CDR3 nucleotide sequence: TGTGCCAGCAGCCCCTCGACAGGGGAGGTCTACGAGCAGTACTTC. Amino acid sequence: CASSPSTGEVYEQYF.

V gene TRBV10-3 combines with J gene TRBJ2-3; 12 bases are shared with TRBD2. V was clipped by 8 bases and J by 5 bases; unmatched bases: 8. Germline lookup yields CDR1 ENHRY and CDR2 SYGVKD. CDR3 length: 15 amino acids. The CDR3 reads CAIAGLAGGRDTQYF. The DNA for the CDR3 is TGTGCCATCGCGGGACTAGCGGGTGGGAGAGATACGCAGTATTTT.

The V and J genes are TRBV30 and TRBJ1-1; 11 nucleotides line up with TRBD1. V lost 4 bases and J lost 3; bases outside the gene matches: 1. The CDR3 consists of 13 residues. CDR1 GTSNPN and CDR2 SVGIG come from the germline V gene (reference sequence). The CDR3 DNA follows: TGTGCCTGGACGGGACAGGGGGACACTGAAGCTTTCTTT. The encoded protein is CAWTGQGDTEAFF.